These 3 T cell receptor beta chains were sequenced from one sample in a study of technical replicates of blood from several donors. Produced via immunoSEQ multiplex PCR; TCRdb's table is partial and in-frame only. The sample has some 62,000 clones; around 87% are singletons. Sequenced material: PBMCs. The receptor source for this set is a human donor in good health. Some clones in this sample may be carry-over from other donors' samples.

The genes are TRBV4-3 and TRBJ2-3; D perhaps matches TRBD1 (5 bases). Germline-derived CDR1 and CDR2 are LGHNA and YSLEER. The ends were cut back, 1 base at V and 3 bases at J, with 17 bases in the middle. This CDR3 region has 17 residues. The CDR3 sequence is CASSQVFGAMGTDTQYF. CDR3 sequence (DNA): TGCGCCAGCAGCCAAGTGTTTGGGGCCATGGGGACAGATACGCAGTATTTT.

The genes are TRBV5-4 and TRBJ1-5; D gene unclear. CDR3 length: 14 amino acids. Deletions cut 4 bases from V and 1 base from J, with 9 bases between. Germline CDR1 is SGHNT and CDR2 is YYREEE (reference sequence). Here the CDR3 DNA reads TGTGCCAGCAGCGAAGGAGGCAGCAATCAGCCCCAGCATTTT. Amino acids: CASSEGGSNQPQHF.

This chain uses TRBV7-9 with TRBJ2-7; D might be TRBD1 (6 bases). Trimming took 7 bases from V and 6 from J, leaving 22 bases between them. Germline CDR1 is SEHNR and CDR2 is FQNEAQ (reference sequence). CDR3 size: 15 residues. In nucleotides, the CDR3 is TGTGCCAGCAACAACAACCGGGACAAGTCCCGCGAGCAGTACTTC. Translated, it gives CASNNNRDKSREQYF. The full variable domain, with the rest looked up from reference TRBV7-9 and TRBJ2-7, is DTGVSQNPRHKITKRGQNVTFRCDPISEHNRLYWYRQTLGQGPEFLTYFQNEAQLEKSRLLSDRFSAERPKGSFSTLEIQRTEQGDSAMYLCASNNNRDKSREQYFGPGTRLTVT.